This T cell receptor (beta chain) was sequenced for a study of shared clonotypes between healthy human individuals. Study overall: Three plates each covered CD4 naive and memory; CD8 naive two, CD8 memory one.

CDR3 length equals 13 residues. Between the trimmed V and J ends, which lost 6 bases and 3 bases, there was a span of 11 bases. CDR1 is MNHEY, CDR2 SVGAGI, per germline. 200 ng DNA, around 30,000 T cell genomes, went into each sorted-subset replicate PCR. Method: immunoSEQ multiplex PCR; TCRdb's copy keeps in-frame clones and lacks some. The top ten hold under 0.15% of the sample, which has 2 million to 2.5 million clones, roughly 95% seen once. This TCR was sampled from a young man in good health. V usage is TRBV6-5 and J usage is TRBJ1-2; D is undetermined. The sample comprised naive CD4+ T cells sorted from blood. The subset was: CD45RA+ positively selected. CDR3 protein: CASSPRRDYGYTF. In nucleotides, the CDR3 is TGTGCCAGCAGCCCCAGGCGGGACTATGGCTACACCTTC.